The TCR beta chain under discussion was sequenced for a study of blood T cell repertoires in COVID-19. As originally analysed: Estimated nucleated cell counts came from reference gene primer amplification. Clones were read by immunoSEQ multiplex PCR, and TCRdb kept only the in-frame ones, dropping some. V and J calls and clone size are those listed in that table; D and trimming were worked out from the DNA. The data contain about 180,000 clones, roughly 88% of them singletons. The CDR3 is 11 residues long. CDR1 DFQATT and CDR2 SNEGSKA come from the germline V gene (reference sequence). V was pared by 3 bases and J by 4 bases, with 6 bases between.

Sequenced sample: peripheral blood. The chain couples TRBV20-1 to TRBJ1-2; perhaps TRBD1 as D (5 bases). This TCR came from a woman under 40 with acute or convalescent COVID-19. The DNA of the CDR3 is TGCAGTGCTAGGACAGTCTATGGCTACACCTTC. The encoded protein is CSARTVYGYTF.